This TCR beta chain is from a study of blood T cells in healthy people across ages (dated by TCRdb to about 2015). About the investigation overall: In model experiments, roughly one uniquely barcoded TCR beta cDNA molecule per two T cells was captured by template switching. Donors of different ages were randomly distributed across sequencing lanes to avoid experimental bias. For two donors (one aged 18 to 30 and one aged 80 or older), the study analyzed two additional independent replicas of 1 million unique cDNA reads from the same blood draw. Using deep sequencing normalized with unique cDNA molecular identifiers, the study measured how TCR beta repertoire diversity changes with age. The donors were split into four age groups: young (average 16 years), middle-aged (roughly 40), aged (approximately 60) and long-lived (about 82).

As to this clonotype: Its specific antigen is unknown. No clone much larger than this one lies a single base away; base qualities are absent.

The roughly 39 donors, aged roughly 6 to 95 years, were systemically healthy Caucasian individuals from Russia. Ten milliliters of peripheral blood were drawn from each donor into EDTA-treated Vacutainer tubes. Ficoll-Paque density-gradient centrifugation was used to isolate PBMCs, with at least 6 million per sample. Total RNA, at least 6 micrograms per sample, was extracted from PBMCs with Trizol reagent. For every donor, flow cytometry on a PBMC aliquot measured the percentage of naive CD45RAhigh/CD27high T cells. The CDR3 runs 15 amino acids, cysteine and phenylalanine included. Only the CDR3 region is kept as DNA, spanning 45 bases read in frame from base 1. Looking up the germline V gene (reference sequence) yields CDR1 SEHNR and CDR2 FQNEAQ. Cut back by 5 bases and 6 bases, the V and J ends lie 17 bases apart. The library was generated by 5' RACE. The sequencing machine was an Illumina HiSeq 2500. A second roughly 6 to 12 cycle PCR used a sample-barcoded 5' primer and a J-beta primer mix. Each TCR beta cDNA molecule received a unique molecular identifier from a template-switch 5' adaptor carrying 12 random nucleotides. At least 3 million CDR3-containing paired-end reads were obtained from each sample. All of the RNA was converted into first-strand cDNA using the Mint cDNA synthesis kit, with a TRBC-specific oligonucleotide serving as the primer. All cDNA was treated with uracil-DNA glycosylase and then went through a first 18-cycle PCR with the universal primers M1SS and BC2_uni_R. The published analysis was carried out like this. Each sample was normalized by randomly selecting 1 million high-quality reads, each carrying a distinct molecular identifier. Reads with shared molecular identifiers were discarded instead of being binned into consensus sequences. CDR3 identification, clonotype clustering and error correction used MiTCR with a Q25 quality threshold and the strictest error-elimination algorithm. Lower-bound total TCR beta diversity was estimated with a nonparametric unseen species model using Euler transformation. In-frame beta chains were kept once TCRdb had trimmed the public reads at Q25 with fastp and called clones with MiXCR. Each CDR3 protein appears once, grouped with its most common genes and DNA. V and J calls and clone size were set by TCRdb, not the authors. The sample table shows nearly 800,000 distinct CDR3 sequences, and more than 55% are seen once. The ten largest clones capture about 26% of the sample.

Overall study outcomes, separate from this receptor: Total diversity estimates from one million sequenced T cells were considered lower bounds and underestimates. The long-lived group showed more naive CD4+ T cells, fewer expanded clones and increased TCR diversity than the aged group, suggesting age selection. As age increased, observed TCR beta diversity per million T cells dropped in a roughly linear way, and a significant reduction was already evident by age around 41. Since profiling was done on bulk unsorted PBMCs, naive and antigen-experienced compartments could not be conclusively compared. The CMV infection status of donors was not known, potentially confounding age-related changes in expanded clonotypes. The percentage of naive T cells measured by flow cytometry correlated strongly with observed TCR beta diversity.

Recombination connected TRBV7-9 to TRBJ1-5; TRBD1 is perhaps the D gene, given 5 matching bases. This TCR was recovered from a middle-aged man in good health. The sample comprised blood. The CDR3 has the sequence CASSPPGTLGQPQHF. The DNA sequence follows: TGTGCCAGCAGCCCCCCAGGGACCTTAGGTCAGCCCCAGCATTTT.